This TCR beta chain was identified in a study of cytotoxic CD8 clonotypes in ibrutinib-treated CLL (dated by TCRdb to the early 2020s). General notes on the study: The cohort had ten to twelve relapsed/refractory and under 16 treatment-naive patients; roughly 17 were IGHV unmutated. Partial responses were observed in about 24 patients and complete responses in 2; after a median follow-up of around 64 months, remission was maintained in 14 patients and progression was observed in approximately 12. Response samples were obtained after a median of around 11 months of treatment, with a range of about 6 to 40 months. On average, each sample yielded some 250,000 productive templates and 94,082 productive rearrangements. Of the 86 participants in the trial, approximately 26 had longitudinal samples available. Cryopreserved peripheral blood mononuclear cells were obtained before treatment, at response, and at either sustained remission or disease progression. Patients were still on ibrutinib when every remission and progressive disease sample was collected.

Turning to this clone: Its antigen remains undetermined. Base qualities are missing; no much larger clone stands one base away.

A MiSeq instrument was used for deep resolution sequencing, which targeted depths ranging from 1 in 1 million up to 1 in 200,000 T cells, with coverage averaging 10x for each clonotype. The immunoSEQ hsTCRB Kit was used to generate TCR beta libraries. Concerning the study's data processing: The data were analyzed with ImmunoSEQ Analyzer and ImmunoSEQ Data Assistant, and V, D and J gene assignments followed IMGT definitions. Clonality, which ranges from 0 to 1, was calculated as one minus the normalized Shannon entropy of productive rearrangement frequencies. Only overrepresented clonotypes making up at least 0.05% of each patient's repertoire were included in the public clonotype analysis. Some 14 age-matched healthy donor repertoires from immuneACCESS served as clonality controls. TCRdb re-hosts the immuneACCESS table, in-frame sequences only. Its copies lack some clones; in the studies checked, an unresolved V gene accounts for under half of them, and the cause for the rest is not known. From that table come the V and J calls and clone size; the DNA was used to work out D and trimming. The sample table contains roughly 250,000 clones; only one count was recorded for roughly 70% of them. The ten largest clones add up to 15% of the sample.

The CDR3 goes from the cysteine to the phenylalanine over 15 residues. The read is trimmed to its CDR3 DNA, 45 bases read in frame from base 1. The germline V gene sets CDR1 to SGDLS and CDR2 to YYNGEE. Ends trimmed: V by 0 bases, J by 7 bases; bases unmatched to a gene: 7. Results the study describes overall, beyond this receptor: Sustained-remission and progressing patients did not have matched sampling times, and lymph node repertoires were not examined. Clonality increased at ibrutinib response, stayed stable in sustained remission, and fell back toward baseline at progression. Baseline clonality exceeded that of age-matched healthy donors and correlated strongly with circulating CD8+ T-cell counts. Public clonotypes were found to be uncommon and were observed to contract or remain stable during treatment; the increase in clonality was shown to reflect expansion of private clonotypes at ibrutinib response.

Explained via the paper, the time point label denotes: roughly 2 years on ibrutinib. Roughly 2 micrograms of genomic DNA were extracted from cryopreserved PBMCs for TCR beta library preparation. High-throughput TCR beta sequencing was performed on longitudinal blood samples from CLL patients receiving ibrutinib monotherapy. The patients took part in an open-label, single-center phase 2 trial of ibrutinib monotherapy. The source was PBMCs, collected after 24 months of ibrutinib treatment. The rearrangement combines TRBV9 with TRBJ2-7, with TRBD1 matching 10 junction bases. The source is a human donor with chronic lymphocytic leukemia. The CDR3 protein: CASSVAGTGDGEQYF. The nucleotide sequence is TGTGCCAGCAGCGTAGCCGGGACAGGGGACGGAGAGCAGTACTTC.